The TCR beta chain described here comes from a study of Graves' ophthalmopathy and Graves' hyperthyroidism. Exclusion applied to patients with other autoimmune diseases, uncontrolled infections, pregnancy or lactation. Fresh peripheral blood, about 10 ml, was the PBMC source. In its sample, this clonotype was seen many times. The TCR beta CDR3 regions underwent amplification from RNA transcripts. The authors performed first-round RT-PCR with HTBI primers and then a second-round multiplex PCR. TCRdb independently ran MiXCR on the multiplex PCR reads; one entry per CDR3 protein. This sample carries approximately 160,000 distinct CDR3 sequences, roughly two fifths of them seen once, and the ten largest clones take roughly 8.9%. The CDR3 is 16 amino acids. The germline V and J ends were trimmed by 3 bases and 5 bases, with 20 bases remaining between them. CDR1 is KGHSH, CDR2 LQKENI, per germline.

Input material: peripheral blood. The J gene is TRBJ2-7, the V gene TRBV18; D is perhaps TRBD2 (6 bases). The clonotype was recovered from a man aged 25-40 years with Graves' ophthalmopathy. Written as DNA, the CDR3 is TGTGCCAGCTCACCGACAACAGGAGGGAGTGGGAACGAGCAGTACTTC. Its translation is CASSPTTGGSGNEQYF.